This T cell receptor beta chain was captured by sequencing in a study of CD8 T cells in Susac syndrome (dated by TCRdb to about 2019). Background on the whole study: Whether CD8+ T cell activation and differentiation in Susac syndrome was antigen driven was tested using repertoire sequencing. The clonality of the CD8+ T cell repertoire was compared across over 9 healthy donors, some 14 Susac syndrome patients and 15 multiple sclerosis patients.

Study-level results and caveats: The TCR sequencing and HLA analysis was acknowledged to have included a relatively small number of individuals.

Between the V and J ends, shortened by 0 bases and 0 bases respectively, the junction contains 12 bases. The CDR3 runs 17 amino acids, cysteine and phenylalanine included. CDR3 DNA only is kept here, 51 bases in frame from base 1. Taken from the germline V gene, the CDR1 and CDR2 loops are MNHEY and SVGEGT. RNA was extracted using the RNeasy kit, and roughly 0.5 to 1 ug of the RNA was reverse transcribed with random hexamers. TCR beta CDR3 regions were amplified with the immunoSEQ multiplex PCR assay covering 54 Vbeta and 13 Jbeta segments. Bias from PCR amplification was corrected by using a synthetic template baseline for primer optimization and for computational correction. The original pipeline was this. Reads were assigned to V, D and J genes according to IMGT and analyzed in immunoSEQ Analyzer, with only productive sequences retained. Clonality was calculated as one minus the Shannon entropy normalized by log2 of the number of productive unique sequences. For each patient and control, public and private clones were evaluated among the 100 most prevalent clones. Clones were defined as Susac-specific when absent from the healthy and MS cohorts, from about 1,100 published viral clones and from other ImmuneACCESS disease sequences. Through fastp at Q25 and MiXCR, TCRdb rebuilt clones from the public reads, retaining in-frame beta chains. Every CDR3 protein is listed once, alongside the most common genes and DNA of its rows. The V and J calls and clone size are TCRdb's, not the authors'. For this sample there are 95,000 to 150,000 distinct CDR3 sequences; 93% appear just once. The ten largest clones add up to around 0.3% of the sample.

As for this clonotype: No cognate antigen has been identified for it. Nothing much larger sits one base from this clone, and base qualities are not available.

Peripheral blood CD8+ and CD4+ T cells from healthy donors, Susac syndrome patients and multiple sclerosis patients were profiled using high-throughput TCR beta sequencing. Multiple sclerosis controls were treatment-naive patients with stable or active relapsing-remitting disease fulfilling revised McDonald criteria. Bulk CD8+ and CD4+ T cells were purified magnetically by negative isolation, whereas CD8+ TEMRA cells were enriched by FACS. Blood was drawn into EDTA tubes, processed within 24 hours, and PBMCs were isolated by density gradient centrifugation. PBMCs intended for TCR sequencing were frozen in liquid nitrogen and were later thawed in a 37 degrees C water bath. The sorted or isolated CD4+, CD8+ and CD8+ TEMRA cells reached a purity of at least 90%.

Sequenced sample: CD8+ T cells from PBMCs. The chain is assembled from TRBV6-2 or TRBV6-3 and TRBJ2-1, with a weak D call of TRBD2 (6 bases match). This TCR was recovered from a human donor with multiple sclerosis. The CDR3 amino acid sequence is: CASSYSVGLTSYNEQFF. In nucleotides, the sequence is TGTGCCAGCAGTTACTCGGTGGGACTCACCTCCTACAATGAGCAGTTCTTC.